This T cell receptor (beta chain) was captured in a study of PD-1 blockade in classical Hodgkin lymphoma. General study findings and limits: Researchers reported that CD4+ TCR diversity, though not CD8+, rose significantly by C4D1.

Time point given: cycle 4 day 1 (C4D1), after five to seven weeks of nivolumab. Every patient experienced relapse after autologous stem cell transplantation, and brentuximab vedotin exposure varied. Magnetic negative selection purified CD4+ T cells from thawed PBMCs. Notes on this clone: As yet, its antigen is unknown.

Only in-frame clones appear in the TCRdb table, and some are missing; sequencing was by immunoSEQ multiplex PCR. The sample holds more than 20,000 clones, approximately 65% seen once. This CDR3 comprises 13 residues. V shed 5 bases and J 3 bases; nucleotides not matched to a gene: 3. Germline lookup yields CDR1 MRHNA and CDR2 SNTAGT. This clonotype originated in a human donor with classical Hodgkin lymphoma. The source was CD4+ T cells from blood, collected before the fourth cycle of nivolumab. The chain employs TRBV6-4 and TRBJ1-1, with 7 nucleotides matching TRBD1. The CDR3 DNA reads TGTGCCAGCAGTCCAACAGGGGACACTGAAGCTTTCTTT. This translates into CASSPTGDTEAFF.